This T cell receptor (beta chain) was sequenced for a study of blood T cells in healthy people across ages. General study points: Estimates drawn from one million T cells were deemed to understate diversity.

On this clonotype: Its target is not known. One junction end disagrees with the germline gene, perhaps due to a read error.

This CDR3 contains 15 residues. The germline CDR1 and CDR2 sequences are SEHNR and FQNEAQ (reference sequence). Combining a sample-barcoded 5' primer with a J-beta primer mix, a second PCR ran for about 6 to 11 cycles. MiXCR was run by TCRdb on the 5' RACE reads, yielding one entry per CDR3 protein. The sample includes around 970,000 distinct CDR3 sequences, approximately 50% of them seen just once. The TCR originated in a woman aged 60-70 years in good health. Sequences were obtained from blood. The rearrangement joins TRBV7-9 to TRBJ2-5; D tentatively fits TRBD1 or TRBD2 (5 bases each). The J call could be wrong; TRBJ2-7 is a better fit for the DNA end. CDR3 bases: TGTGCCAGCAGCCTTCGGGACCCTAGCTCCTGCGAGCAGTACTTC. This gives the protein CASSLRDPSSCEQYF.